This T cell receptor (beta chain) was profiled in a study of blood T cell repertoires in COVID-19. At the level of the study: The United States, Italy and Spain provided the acute and convalescent COVID-19 samples. Sample material is recorded as cDNA or gDNA derived from T cells, B-cell-depleted T cells, or PBMCs.

Authors' methods: Amplifying reference gene primers gave estimates of nucleated cell counts. Method: immunoSEQ multiplex PCR; TCRdb's copy keeps in-frame clones and lacks some. V and J calls and clone size come straight from that table; D and trimming were deduced from the DNA. The repertoire holds about 120,000 clones, with roughly four fifths as singletons. The junction had 2 bases not matched to a gene; V was cut back by 4 bases and J by 3 bases. Looked up from germline, CDR1 is SGDLS and CDR2 is YYNGEE. There are 13 residues in the CDR3. Sequencing was performed on peripheral blood. The TCR sequence derives from a woman aged 70 to 79 with acute or convalescent COVID-19. This chain connects TRBV9 to TRBJ1-1; 8 bases are shared with TRBD1. CDR3 in amino acids: CASSLQGDTEAFF. CDR3 sequence (DNA): TGTGCCAGCAGCCTACAGGGGGACACTGAAGCTTTCTTT. Using reference TRBV9 and TRBJ1-1 for the parts outside the CDR3, the full variable domain is DSGVTQTPKHLITATGQRVTLRCSPRSGDLSVYWYQQSLDQGLQFLIQYYNGEERAKGNILERFSAQQFPDLHSELNLSSLELGDSALYFCASSLQGDTEAFFGQGTRLTVV.